The source of this TCR beta chain is a study of T cells in Graves' hyperthyroidism and ophthalmopathy. Background on the study: Peripheral blood sampling occurred at initial diagnosis, before any treatment. Study observations and caveats: The model's output predicted ophthalmopathy at a median of approximately 6.5 months prior to onset. Also found in blood were most expanded thyroid clonotypes above 0.001.

Pregnant or lactating patients were excluded, as were those with uncontrolled infection or other autoimmune disease. TCR beta CDR3 regions were amplified from RNA. First-round RT-PCR with HTBI primers amplified the TCR CDR3 region. TCRdb fed the multiplex PCR reads into MiXCR, producing one record per CDR3 protein. Here the sample spans about 420,000 distinct CDR3 sequences, roughly 15% being singletons. The CDR3 runs 13 residues. V dropped 6 bases and J dropped 8; count of bases not matched to a gene: 5. This clonotype was detected many times. Antigen: not known. The sequence was collected from a woman aged 18 to 35 with Graves' hyperthyroidism. Material: blood. The chain couples TRBV12-3 or TRBV12-4 to TRBJ1-2; TRBD1 matches at 11 bases. Written as DNA, the CDR3 is TGTGCCAGCAGACCGGACAGGGGGCAAGGCTACACCTTC. Translated, it gives CASRPDRGQGYTF.